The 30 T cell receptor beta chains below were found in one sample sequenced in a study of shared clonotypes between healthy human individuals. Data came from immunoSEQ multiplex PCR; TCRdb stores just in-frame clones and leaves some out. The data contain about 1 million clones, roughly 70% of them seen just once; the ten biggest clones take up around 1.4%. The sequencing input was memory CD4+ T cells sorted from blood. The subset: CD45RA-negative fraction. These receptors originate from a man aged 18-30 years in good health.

This CDR3 is CASSRGDTREAFF. In nucleotides, the CDR3 is TGTGCCAGCAGCCGGGGGGACACGCGGGAAGCTTTCTTT. The chain couples TRBV4-2 to TRBJ1-1; a possible D gene is TRBD1 (6 bases). This CDR3 spans 13 amino acids. The V and J ends lost 4 bases and 8 bases respectively, with 14 bases between them. The germline V gene has CDR1 LGHNA and CDR2 YNFKEQ.

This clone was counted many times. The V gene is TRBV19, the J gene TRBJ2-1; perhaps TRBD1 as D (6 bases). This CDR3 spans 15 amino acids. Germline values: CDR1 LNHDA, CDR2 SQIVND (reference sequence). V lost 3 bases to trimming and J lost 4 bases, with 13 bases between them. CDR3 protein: CASSISGQSYNEQFF. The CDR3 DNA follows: TGTGCCAGTAGTATTTCCGGACAGAGTTACAATGAGCAGTTCTTC.

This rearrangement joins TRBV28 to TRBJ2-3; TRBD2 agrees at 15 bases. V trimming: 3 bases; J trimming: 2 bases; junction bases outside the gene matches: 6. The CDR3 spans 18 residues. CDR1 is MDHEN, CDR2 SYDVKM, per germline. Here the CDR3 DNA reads TGTGCCAGCAGTTTCTCGGGACTAGCGGGGGGCCCCACAGATACGCAGTATTTT. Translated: CASSFSGLAGGPTDTQYF.

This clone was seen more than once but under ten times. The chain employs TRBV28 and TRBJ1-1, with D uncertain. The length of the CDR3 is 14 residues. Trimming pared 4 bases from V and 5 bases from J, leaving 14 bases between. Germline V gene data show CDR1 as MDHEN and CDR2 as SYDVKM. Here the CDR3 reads CASSSPGWKTEAFF. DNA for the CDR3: TGTGCCAGCAGTTCCCCCGGGTGGAAGACTGAAGCTTTCTTT.

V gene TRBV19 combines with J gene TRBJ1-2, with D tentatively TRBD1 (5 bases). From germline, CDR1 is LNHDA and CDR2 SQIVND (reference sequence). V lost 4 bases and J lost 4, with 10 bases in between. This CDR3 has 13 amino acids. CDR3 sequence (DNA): TGTGCCAGTAGTACAGGGAAAAGCTATGGCTACACCTTC. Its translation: CASSTGKSYGYTF.

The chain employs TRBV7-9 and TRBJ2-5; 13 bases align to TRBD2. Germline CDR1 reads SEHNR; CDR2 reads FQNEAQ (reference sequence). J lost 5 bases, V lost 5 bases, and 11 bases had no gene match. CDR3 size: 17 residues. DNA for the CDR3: TGTGCCAGCAGCCCGACGACTAGCGGGGGGACTCGTGAGACCCAGTACTTC. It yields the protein CASSPTTSGGTRETQYF.

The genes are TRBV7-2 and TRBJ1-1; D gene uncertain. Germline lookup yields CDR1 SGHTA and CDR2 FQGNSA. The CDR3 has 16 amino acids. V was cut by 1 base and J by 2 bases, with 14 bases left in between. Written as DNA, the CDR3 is TGTGCCAGCAGCTTAGGACCTCCCGCCACTAACACTGAAGCTTTCTTT. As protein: CASSLGPPATNTEAFF.

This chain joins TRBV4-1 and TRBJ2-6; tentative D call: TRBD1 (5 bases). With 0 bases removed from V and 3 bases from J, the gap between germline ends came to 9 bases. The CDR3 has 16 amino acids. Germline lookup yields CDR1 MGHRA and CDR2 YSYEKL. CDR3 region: CASSQDGAFGANVLTF. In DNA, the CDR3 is TGCGCCAGCAGCCAAGATGGGGCGTTTGGGGCCAACGTCCTGACTTTC.

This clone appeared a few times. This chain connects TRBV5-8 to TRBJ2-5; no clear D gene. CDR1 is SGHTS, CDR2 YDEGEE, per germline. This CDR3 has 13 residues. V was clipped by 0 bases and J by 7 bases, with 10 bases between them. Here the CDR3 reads CASSLEPYGTQYF. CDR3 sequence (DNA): TGTGCCAGCAGCTTGGAACCCTACGGGACCCAGTACTTC.

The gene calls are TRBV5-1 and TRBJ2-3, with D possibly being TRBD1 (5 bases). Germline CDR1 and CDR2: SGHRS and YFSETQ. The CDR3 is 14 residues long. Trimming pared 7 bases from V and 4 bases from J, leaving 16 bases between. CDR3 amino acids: CASGAGKVSDTQYF. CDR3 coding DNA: TGCGCCAGCGGGGCAGGTAAAGTCTCAGATACGCAGTATTTT.

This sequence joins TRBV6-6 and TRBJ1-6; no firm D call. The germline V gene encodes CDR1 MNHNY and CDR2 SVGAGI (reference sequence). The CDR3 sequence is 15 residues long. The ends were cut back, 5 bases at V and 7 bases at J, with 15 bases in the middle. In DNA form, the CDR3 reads TGTGCCAGCAGTGACGCCAAGAGCCAAAATTCACCCCTCCACTTT. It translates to CASSDAKSQNSPLHF.

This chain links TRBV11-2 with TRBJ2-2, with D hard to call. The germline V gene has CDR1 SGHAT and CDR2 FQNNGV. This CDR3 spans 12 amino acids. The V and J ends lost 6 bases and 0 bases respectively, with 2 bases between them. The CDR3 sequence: CASRTNTGELFF. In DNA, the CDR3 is TGTGCCAGCAGGACGAACACCGGGGAGCTGTTTTTT.

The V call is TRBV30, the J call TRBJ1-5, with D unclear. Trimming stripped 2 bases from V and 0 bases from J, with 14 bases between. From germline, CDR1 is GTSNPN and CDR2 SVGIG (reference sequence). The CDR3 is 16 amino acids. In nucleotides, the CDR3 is TGTGCCTGGAGTCCGTTCGACGGTTATAGCAATCAGCCCCAGCATTTT. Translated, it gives CAWSPFDGYSNQPQHF. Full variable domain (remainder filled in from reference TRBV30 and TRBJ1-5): SQTIHQWPATLVQPVGSPLSLECTVEGTSNPNLYWYRQAAGRGLQLLFYSVGIGQISSEVPQNLSASRPQDRQFILSSKKLLLSDSGFYLCAWSPFDGYSNQPQHFGDGTRLSIL.

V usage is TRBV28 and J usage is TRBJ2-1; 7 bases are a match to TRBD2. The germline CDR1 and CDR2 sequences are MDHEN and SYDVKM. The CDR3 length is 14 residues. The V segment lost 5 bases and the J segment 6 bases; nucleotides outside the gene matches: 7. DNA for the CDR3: TGTGCCAGCAGTGGGGGGGGGACCCTCAATGAGCAGTTCTTC. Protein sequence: CASSGGGTLNEQFF.

The DNA for the CDR3 is TGTGCCAGCAGCCCCCGTAGGGGGCATGGCTACACCTTC. Translated: CASSPRRGHGYTF. The J gene is TRBJ1-2, the V gene TRBV27, with 7 bases identical to TRBD1. CDR3 size: 13 residues. CDR1 is MNHEY and CDR2 is SMNVEV in the germline V gene (reference sequence). The V gene end was trimmed by 6 bases and the J gene end by 6 bases; junction bases not matched to a gene: 7.

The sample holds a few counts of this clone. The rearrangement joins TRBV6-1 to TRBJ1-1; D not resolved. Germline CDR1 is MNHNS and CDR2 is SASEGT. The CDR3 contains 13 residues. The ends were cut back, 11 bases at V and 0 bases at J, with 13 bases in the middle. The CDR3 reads CASNRGMNTEAFF. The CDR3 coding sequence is TGTGCCTCAAATCGGGGTATGAACACTGAAGCTTTCTTT.

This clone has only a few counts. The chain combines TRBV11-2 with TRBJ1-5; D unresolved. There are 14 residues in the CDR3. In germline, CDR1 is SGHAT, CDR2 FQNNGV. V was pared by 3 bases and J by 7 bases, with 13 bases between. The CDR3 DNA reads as TGTGCCAGCAGCTTTTCCCAGATGGGGCAGCCCCAGCATTTT. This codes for CASSFSQMGQPQHF.

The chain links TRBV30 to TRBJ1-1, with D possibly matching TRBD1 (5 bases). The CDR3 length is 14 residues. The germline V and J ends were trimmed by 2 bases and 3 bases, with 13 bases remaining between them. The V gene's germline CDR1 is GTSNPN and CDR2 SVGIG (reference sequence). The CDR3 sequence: CAWSNLGPHTEAFF. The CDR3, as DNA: TGTGCCTGGAGTAACCTGGGACCGCACACTGAAGCTTTCTTT.

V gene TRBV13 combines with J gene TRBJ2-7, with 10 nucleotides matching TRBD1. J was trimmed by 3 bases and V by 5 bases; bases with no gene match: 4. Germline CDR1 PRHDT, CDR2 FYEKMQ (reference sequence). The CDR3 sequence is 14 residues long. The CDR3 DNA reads TGTGCCAGCAGCAGACAGGGGGCCAACTACGAGCAGTACTTC. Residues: CASSRQGANYEQYF.

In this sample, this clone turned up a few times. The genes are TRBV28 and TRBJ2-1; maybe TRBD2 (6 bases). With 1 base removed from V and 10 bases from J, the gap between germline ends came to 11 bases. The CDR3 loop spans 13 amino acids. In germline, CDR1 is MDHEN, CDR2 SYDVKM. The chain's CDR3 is CASSLSGLLEQFF. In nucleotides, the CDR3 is TGTGCCAGCAGTTTATCGGGACTCCTAGAGCAGTTCTTC.

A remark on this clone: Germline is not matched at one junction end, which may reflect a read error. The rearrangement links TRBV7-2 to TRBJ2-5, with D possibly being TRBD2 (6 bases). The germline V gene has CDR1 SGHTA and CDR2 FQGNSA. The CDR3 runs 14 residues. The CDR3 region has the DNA TGTGCCAGCAGCCTAGGGAGGCTACAAGGGACCCAGTACTTC. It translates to CASSLGRLQGTQYF.

CDR3 protein: CASSTPTSRRTDTQYF. The CDR3 DNA sequence: TGTGCCAGCAGTACACCGACTAGCAGACGCACAGATACGCAGTATTTT. The chain uses TRBV6-6 and TRBJ2-3; 7 positions match TRBD2. The CDR3 covers 16 residues. Germline CDR1 MNHNY, CDR2 SVGAGI (reference sequence). J gave up 1 base and V 5 bases, and 9 bases lay outside the gene matches.

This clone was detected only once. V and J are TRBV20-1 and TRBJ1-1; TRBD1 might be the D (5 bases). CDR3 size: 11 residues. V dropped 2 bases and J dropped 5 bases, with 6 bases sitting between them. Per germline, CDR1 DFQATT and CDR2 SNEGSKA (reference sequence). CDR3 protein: CSARPGTEAFF. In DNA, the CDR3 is TGCAGTGCTAGACCAGGGACTGAAGCTTTCTTT.

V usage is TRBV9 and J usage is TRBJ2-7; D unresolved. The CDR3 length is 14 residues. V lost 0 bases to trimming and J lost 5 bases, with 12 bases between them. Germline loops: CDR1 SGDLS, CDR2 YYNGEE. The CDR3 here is CASSVAPTGDEQYF. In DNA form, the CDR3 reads TGTGCCAGCAGCGTAGCCCCGACTGGGGACGAGCAGTACTTC.

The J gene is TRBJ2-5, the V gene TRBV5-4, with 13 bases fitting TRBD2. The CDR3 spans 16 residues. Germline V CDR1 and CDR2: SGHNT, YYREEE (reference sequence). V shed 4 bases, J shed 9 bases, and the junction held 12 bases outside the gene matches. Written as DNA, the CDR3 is TGTGCCAGCAGCCCCACCGGGACTAGCGGGGCCGGGGCCCAGTACTTC. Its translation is CASSPTGTSGAGAQYF.

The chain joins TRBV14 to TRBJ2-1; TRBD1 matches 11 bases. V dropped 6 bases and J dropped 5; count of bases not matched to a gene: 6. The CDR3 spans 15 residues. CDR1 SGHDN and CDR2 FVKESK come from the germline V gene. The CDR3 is CASRLGQGANNEQFF. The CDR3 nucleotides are TGTGCCAGCAGACTCGGACAGGGGGCGAACAATGAGCAGTTCTTC.

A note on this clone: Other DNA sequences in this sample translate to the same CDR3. CDR3: CASSLGGVSTDTQYF. CDR3 DNA sequence: TGCGCCAGCAGCTTGGGCGGGGTTAGCACAGATACGCAGTATTTT. The chain employs TRBV5-1 and TRBJ2-3, with TRBD2 as a possible D gene (6 bases). V dropped 0 bases and J dropped 0 bases, with 8 bases sitting between them. Per the germline V gene, CDR1 is SGHRS and CDR2 is YFSETQ. The CDR3 runs 15 residues.

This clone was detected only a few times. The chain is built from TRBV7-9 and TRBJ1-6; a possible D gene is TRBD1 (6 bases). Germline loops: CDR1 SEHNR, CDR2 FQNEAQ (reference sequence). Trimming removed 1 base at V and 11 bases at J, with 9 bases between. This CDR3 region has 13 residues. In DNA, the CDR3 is TGTGCCAGCAGCTTAGGGGGGCAGGCACCCCTCCACTTT. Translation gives CASSLGGQAPLHF. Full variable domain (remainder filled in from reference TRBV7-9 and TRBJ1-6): DTGVSQNPRHKITKRGQNVTFRCDPISEHNRLYWYRQTLGQGPEFLTYFQNEAQLEKSRLLSDRFSAERPKGSFSTLEIQRTEQGDSAMYLCASSLGGQAPLHFGNGTRLTVT.

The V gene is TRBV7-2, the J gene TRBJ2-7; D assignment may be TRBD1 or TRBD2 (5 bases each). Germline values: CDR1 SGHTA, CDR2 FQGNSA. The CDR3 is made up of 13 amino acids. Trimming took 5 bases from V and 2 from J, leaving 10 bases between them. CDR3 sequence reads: CASSPGRAYEQYF. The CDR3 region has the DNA TGTGCCAGCAGCCCGGGACGTGCCTACGAGCAGTACTTC.

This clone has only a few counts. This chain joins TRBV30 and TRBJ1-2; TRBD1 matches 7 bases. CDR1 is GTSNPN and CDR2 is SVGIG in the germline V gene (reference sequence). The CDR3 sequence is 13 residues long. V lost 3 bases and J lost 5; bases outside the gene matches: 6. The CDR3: CAWSLGQQYGYTF. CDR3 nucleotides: TGTGCCTGGAGCCTGGGACAGCAATATGGCTACACCTTC.